This T cell receptor (beta chain) is drawn from a study of neurological immune-mediated disorders. Across the study: Among the approximately 35 patients with multiple sclerosis, about 30 were relapsing-remitting, while 3 were secondary progressive.

The cDNA was synthesized by means of template-switch 5'RACE, which was carried out with 10-nucleotide random UMIs. Via MiXCR, TCRdb re-called the 5' RACE reads, giving one row per CDR3 protein. The table shows about 120,000 distinct CDR3 sequences, with roughly 3.2% occurring only once. This clonotype was recorded many times. No antigen is known for it. Study-wide results and caveats: According to phylogenetic grouping, one related-CDR3 cluster, a possible signature, contained the repertoires of 18 of 34 multiple sclerosis patients.

Germline-derived CDR1 and CDR2 are SGHRS and YFSETQ. The CDR3 contains 16 residues. V lost 0 bases and J lost 1, with 14 bases in between. It was from 2 million PBMCs stored at -80 C that the unsorted libraries were obtained. The origin of this receptor is a woman aged 25-40 years with multiple sclerosis. The V gene is TRBV5-1, the J gene TRBJ2-7; D could derive from TRBD1 or TRBD2 (5 bases each). The sequencing input was PBMCs. Written as DNA, the CDR3 is TGCGCCAGCAGCTTGGGAGGGGTCCGAACTTCCTACGAGCAGTACTTC. It translates to CASSLGGVRTSYEQYF. The whole variable domain, filled in from reference TRBV5-1 and TRBJ2-7, reads KAGVTQTPRYLIKTRGQQVTLSCSPISGHRSVSWYQQTPGQGLQFLFEYFSETQRNKGNFPGRFSGRQFSNSRSEMNVSTLELGDSALYLCASSLGGVRTSYEQYFGPGTRLTVT.